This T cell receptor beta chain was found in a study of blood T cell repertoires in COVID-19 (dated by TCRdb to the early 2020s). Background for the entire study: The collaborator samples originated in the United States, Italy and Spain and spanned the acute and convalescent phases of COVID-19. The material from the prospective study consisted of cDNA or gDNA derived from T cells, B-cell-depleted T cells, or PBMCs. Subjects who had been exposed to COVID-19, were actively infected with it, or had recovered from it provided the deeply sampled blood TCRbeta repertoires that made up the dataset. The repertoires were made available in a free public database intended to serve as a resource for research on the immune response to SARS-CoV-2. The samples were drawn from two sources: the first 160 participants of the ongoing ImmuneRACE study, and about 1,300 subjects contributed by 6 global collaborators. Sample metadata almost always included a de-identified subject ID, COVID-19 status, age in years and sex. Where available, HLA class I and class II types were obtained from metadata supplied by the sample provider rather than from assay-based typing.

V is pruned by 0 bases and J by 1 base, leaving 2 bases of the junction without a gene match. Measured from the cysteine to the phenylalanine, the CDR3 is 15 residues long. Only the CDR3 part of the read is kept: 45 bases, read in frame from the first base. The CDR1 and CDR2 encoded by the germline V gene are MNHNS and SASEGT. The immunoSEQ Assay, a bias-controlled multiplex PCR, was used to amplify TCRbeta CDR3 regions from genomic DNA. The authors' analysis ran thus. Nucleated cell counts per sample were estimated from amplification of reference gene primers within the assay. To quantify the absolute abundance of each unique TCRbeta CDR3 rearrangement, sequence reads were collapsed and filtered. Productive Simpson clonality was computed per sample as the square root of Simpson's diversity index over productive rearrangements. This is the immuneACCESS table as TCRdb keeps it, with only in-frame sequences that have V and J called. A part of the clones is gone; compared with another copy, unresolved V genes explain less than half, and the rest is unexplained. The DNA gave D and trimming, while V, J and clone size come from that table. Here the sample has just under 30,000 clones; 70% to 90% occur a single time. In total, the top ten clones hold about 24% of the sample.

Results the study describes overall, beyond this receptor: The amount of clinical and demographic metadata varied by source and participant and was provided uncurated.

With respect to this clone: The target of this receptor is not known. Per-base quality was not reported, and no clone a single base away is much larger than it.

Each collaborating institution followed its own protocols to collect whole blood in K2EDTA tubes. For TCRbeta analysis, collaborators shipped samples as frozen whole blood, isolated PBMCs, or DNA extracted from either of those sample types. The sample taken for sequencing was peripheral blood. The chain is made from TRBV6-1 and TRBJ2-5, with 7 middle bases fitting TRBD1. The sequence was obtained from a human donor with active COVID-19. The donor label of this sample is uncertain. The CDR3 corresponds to CASSEAGDSQETQYF. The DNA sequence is TGTGCCAGCAGTGAAGCTGGGGACAGCCAAGAGACCCAGTACTTC.